The subject of this entry is one TCR beta chain. Antigen: not known. The CDR3 sequence is 13 residues long. J gave up 4 bases and V 6 bases, and 1 base lay outside the gene matches. Per germline, CDR1 MNHEY and CDR2 SVGAGI. The entry originates in a study of cytomegalovirus exposure and HLA in healthy donors. Whole-study context: HLA-typed donors contributed about 85 million unique TCRs, which were held in an early data release.

Primers for the PCR totalled 60 Vbeta and 13 Jbeta. In the original workflow: Later, some 79 million unique TCR beta chains were counted in an analysis, and approximately 10 million of them were shared. The repertoire was sequenced with immunoSEQ multiplex PCR; TCRdb's copy has only in-frame clones and lacks some. The V and J calls and the clone size are those of that table, but D and trimming were determined from the DNA. The sample includes under 200,000 clones, roughly 73% seen only once; the top ten take around 1.9%. General observations from the study: Listed as cytomegalovirus-associated were 150 or so TCR beta chains. Immune exposure was documented only through CMV serostatus.

This chain connects TRBV6-5 to TRBJ1-5; TRBD1 matches 9 bases. The sequence was obtained from a woman aged 25 to 39 in good health and CMV-seronegative. Sequenced material: PBMCs. The CDR3 nucleotides read TGTGCCAGCAGAGGGACAGGGAATCAGCCCCAGCATTTT. The encoded protein is CASRGTGNQPQHF.